The sequence of this T cell receptor (beta chain) was determined in a study of T cells in Graves' hyperthyroidism and ophthalmopathy. This CDR3 has 13 amino acids. Trimming shortened V by 0 bases and J by 3 bases, and 4 bases separated the two germline ends. In germline, CDR1 is SGHAT, CDR2 FQNNGV. This clonotype was counted at least ten times. The PBMCs studied were ones that came from about 9.9 ml fresh peripheral blood. The CDR3 regions of TCR beta were amplified from RNA transcripts. First-round RT-PCR targeting the TCR CDR3 was performed with the HTBI primer set. TCRdb reprocessed the multiplex PCR reads via MiXCR and lists one record per CDR3 protein. The profile shows approximately 210,000 distinct CDR3 sequences, roughly 17% of them singletons.

This chain links TRBV11-2 with TRBJ2-3, with D uncertain. Sequencing input: blood. The TCR comes from a man in his forties or fifties with Graves' hyperthyroidism. The CDR3 region has the DNA TGTGCCAGCAGCTTAGAGCGTACAGATACGCAGTATTTT. It is translated as CASSLERTDTQYF. The full variable domain, completed using reference TRBV11-2 and TRBJ2-3, is EAGVAQSPRYKIIEKRQSVAFWCNPISGHATLYWYQQILGQGPKLLIQFQNNGVVDDSQLPKDRFSAERLKGVDSTLKIQPAKLEDSAVYLCASSLERTDTQYFGPGTRLTVL.